This TCR beta chain was sequenced in a study of blood T cell repertoires in COVID-19. As processed by the authors: Researchers report that nucleated cell counts were estimated from reference gene primer amplification. Only in-frame clones appear in the TCRdb table, and some are missing; sequencing was by immunoSEQ multiplex PCR. The V and J calls and clone size were taken over from that table, and D and trimming were inferred from the DNA. The sample has approximately 70,000 clones; 91% are singletons. The CDR3 is 19 amino acids. Trimming removed 0 bases at V and 0 bases at J, with 15 bases between. Per germline, CDR1 SGHNT and CDR2 YENEEA.

This receptor was obtained from a man between 50 and 59 years old with COVID-19, enrolled during active disease. Sample: peripheral blood. The V and J genes are TRBV11-3 and TRBJ2-6; no reliable D call. The CDR3 loop is CASSLEHGPGGSGANVLTF. CDR3 coding DNA: TGTGCCAGCAGCTTAGAGCATGGCCCCGGCGGCTCTGGGGCCAACGTCCTGACTTTC.